This T cell receptor beta chain was recovered during a study of identical twins. Per germline, CDR1 SGHRS and CDR2 YFSETQ. Trimming took 4 bases from V and 7 from J, leaving 18 bases between them. The CDR3 runs 16 residues. TCRdb called the 5' RACE reads again in MiXCR, with one record for every CDR3 protein. The sample lists about 220,000 distinct CDR3 sequences; less than 8% were seen once. This sample was also put to use in a study of yellow fever vaccine responses in identical twins.

V and J are TRBV5-1 and TRBJ1-6; D unresolved. The sequence came from a woman aged 18-29 years in good health. What was sequenced was memory (CD45RO+) T cells sorted from blood. The CDR3 spells CASSKTPAGGNSPLHF. The CDR3 bases are TGCGCCAGCAGCAAAACCCCCGCGGGAGGGAATTCACCCCTCCACTTT.